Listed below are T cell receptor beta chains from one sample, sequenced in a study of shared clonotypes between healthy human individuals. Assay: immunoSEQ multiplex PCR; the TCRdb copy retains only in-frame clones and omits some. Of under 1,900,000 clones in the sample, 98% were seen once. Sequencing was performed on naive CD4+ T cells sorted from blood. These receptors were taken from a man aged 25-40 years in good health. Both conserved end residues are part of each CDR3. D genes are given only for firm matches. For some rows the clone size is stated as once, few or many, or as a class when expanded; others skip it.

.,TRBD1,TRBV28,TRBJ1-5,TGTGCCAGCAGTTCCCCGGGACAGGGCAATCAGCCCCAGCATTTT,CASSSPGQGNQPQHF
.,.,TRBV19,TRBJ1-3,TGTGCCAGTAGTGGGCTCGGGCGGAGCTCTGGAAACACCATATATTTT,CASSGLGRSSGNTIYF
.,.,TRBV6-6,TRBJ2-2,TGTGCCAGCAGACTTACCACCGGGGAGCTGTTTTTT,CASRLTTGELFF
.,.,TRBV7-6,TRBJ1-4,TGTGCCAGCAGCTTAGCGGCTACGTCTAATGAAAAACTGTTTTTT,CASSLAATSNEKLFF
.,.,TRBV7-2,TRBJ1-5,TGTGCCAGCAGCATTAGAGGGGGATATAGCAATCAGCCCCAGCATTTT,CASSIRGGYSNQPQHF
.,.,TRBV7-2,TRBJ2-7,TGTGCCAGCAGCTTAGGTGAGGTAACCTACGAGCAGTACTTC,CASSLGEVTYEQYF
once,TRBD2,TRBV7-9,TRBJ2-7,TGTGCCAGCAGCTTAGTGGGAGGTATGCTAGCGGGATCCTACGAGCAGTACTTC,CASSLVGGMLAGSYEQYF
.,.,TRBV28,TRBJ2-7,TGTGCCAGCAGTCCACTATACGAGCAGTACTTC,CASSPLYEQYF
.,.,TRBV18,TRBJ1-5,TGTGCCAGCTCAACAAAGCGGACAGACCCCTACAATCAGCCCCAGCATTTT,CASSTKRTDPYNQPQHF
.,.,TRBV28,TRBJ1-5,TGTGCCAGCAGTTTTCTAATTCAGCCCCAGCATTTT,CASSFLIQPQHF
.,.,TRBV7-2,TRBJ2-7,TGTGCCAGCAGCTTAGACCCAAATGGGCTCGAGCAGTACTTC,CASSLDPNGLEQYF
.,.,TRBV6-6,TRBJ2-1,TGTGCCAGCAGTTCCGCGACCCCTAATGAGCAGTTCTTC,CASSSATPNEQFF
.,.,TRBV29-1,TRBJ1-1,TGCAGCGTTGGCGGGGTGAACACTGAAGCTTTCTTT,CSVGGVNTEAFF
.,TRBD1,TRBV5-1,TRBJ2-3,TGCGCCAGCAGCTCTAGACAGGGGGCGAGCACAGATACGCAGTATTTT,CASSSRQGASTDTQYF
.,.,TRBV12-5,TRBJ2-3,TGTGCTAGTGGTTCGTTAGATACGCAGTATTTT,CASGSLDTQYF
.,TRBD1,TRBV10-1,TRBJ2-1,TGCGCCAGCAGCCGGGACAGCGTCAATGAGCAGTTCTTC,CASSRDSVNEQFF
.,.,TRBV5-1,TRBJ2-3,TGCGCCAGCAGCTTGGAGGGGGGCACAGATACGCAGTATTTT,CASSLEGGTDTQYF
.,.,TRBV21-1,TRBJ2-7,TGTGCCAGCAGCAGACTCCCGGCCGACTACCTCATATACGAGCAGTACTTC,CASSRLPADYLIYEQYF